Listed below are T cell receptor beta chains from one sample, sequenced in a study of CD8 T cells in Susac syndrome. Using its own MiXCR run on the immunoSEQ multiplex PCR reads, TCRdb lists one record per CDR3 protein. The table shows approximately 190,000 distinct CDR3 sequences, with 90% to 95% occurring only once. The sequenced sample consisted of CD4+ T cells from PBMCs. The receptor set was obtained from a human donor in good health. Both conserved end residues are part of each CDR3. The D gene is left open where the match is weak. Where a row states a size, it is once, few, many or the class of an expanded clone; other rows omit it.

clone_size: NA; j_call: TRBJ1-1; v_call: TRBV2; d_call: TRBD1; cdr3_aa: CASRGGPGENTEAFF; cdr3_nt: TGTGCCAGCAGAGGGGGCCCGGGGGAGAACACTGAAGCTTTCTTT
clone_size: NA; j_call: TRBJ1-6; v_call: TRBV7-8; d_call: NA; cdr3_aa: CASSSLSGNSPLHF; cdr3_nt: TGTGCCAGCAGCTCCTTATCGGGTAATTCACCCCTCCACTTT
clone_size: NA; j_call: TRBJ1-2; v_call: TRBV27; d_call: NA; cdr3_aa: CASSFNFQGNYGYTF; cdr3_nt: TGTGCCAGCAGTTTCAACTTCCAGGGGAACTATGGCTACACCTTC
clone_size: once; j_call: TRBJ1-6; v_call: TRBV7-9; d_call: NA; cdr3_aa: CASTLSAENSPLHF; cdr3_nt: TGTGCCAGCACTCTCTCGGCCGAGAATTCACCCCTCCACTTT
clone_size: NA; j_call: TRBJ1-1; v_call: TRBV7-3; d_call: TRBD1; cdr3_aa: CASSRQGTFRNTEAFF; cdr3_nt: TGTGCCAGCAGCCGACAGGGTACCTTTCGGAACACTGAAGCTTTCTTT
clone_size: NA; j_call: TRBJ1-5; v_call: TRBV7-8; d_call: NA; cdr3_aa: CASSLGAGLTNQPQHF; cdr3_nt: TGTGCCAGCAGCTTAGGCGCAGGGCTGACAAATCAGCCCCAGCATTTT
clone_size: NA; j_call: TRBJ1-2; v_call: TRBV29-1; d_call: TRBD1; cdr3_aa: CSVRDRFDGYTF; cdr3_nt: TGCAGCGTTAGGGACAGGTTCGACGGCTACACCTTC
clone_size: once; j_call: TRBJ1-2; v_call: TRBV9; d_call: NA; cdr3_aa: CASSVDQRFGGYTF; cdr3_nt: TGTGCCAGCAGCGTAGACCAGAGATTTGGCGGCTACACCTTC
clone_size: NA; j_call: TRBJ2-5; v_call: TRBV7-9; d_call: TRBD2; cdr3_aa: CASSLAHIAGGKETQYF; cdr3_nt: TGTGCCAGCAGCTTAGCGCACATAGCGGGGGGAAAGGAGACCCAGTACTTC
clone_size: NA; j_call: TRBJ1-1; v_call: TRBV18; d_call: NA; cdr3_aa: CASSPPFGVKTEAFF; cdr3_nt: TGTGCCAGCTCACCACCGTTTGGGGTAAAGACTGAAGCTTTCTTT
clone_size: NA; j_call: TRBJ2-2; v_call: TRBV29-1; d_call: NA; cdr3_aa: CSVGRNTGELFF; cdr3_nt: TGCAGCGTCGGCAGAAACACCGGGGAGCTGTTTTTT
clone_size: NA; j_call: TRBJ1-2; v_call: TRBV14; d_call: NA; cdr3_aa: CASSTDYRDGYTF; cdr3_nt: TGTGCCAGCAGCACGGACTACAGGGATGGCTACACCTTC
clone_size: NA; j_call: TRBJ2-5; v_call: TRBV5-4; d_call: TRBD2; cdr3_aa: CASSMGLAGQETQYF; cdr3_nt: TGTGCCAGCAGCATGGGACTAGCGGGGCAGGAGACCCAGTACTTC
clone_size: NA; j_call: TRBJ1-1; v_call: TRBV7-3; d_call: NA; cdr3_aa: CASSTGSGMGEAFF; cdr3_nt: TGTGCCAGCAGTACAGGGTCCGGGATGGGTGAAGCTTTCTTT
clone_size: NA; j_call: TRBJ1-1; v_call: TRBV30; d_call: NA; cdr3_aa: CAWNKGTTEAFF; cdr3_nt: TGTGCCTGGAATAAAGGGACCACTGAAGCTTTCTTT
clone_size: NA; j_call: TRBJ1-2; v_call: TRBV20-1; d_call: NA; cdr3_aa: CSARLTDGGNGYTF; cdr3_nt: TGCAGTGCTAGACTCACGGACGGGGGGAATGGCTACACCTTC
clone_size: NA; j_call: TRBJ2-5; v_call: TRBV7-8; d_call: TRBD2; cdr3_aa: CASSLGTSGGRGTQYF; cdr3_nt: TGTGCCAGCAGCTTAGGGACTAGCGGGGGTAGGGGGACCCAGTACTTC
clone_size: NA; j_call: TRBJ2-2; v_call: TRBV6-1; d_call: TRBD1; cdr3_aa: CASSYGQGSTGELFF; cdr3_nt: TGTGCCAGCAGTTATGGACAGGGAAGCACCGGGGAGCTGTTTTTT
clone_size: NA; j_call: TRBJ2-1; v_call: TRBV11-1; d_call: TRBD2; cdr3_aa: CASSFPSGGPLTLSSYNEQFF; cdr3_nt: TGTGCCAGCAGCTTTCCTAGCGGGGGGCCTCTTACCTTAAGCTCCTACAATGAGCAGTTCTTC
clone_size: NA; j_call: TRBJ2-4; v_call: TRBV28; d_call: NA; cdr3_aa: CASSSPGQGAKNIQYF; cdr3_nt: TGTGCCAGCAGCTCCCCGGGTCAGGGGGCCAAAAACATTCAGTACTTC
clone_size: NA; j_call: TRBJ1-5; v_call: TRBV7-3; d_call: NA; cdr3_aa: CASSLTVGDGTQPQHF; cdr3_nt: TGTGCCAGCAGCTTAACGGTGGGGGATGGGACCCAGCCCCAGCATTTT
clone_size: NA; j_call: TRBJ2-3; v_call: TRBV29-1; d_call: TRBD2; cdr3_aa: CSVVLAGGTDTQYF; cdr3_nt: TGCAGCGTTGTACTAGCGGGAGGCACAGATACGCAGTATTTT
clone_size: NA; j_call: TRBJ2-3; v_call: TRBV2; d_call: NA; cdr3_aa: CASRELQTYF; cdr3_nt: TGTGCCAGCAGGGAACTGCAGACCTATTTT
clone_size: NA; j_call: TRBJ2-3; v_call: TRBV15; d_call: NA; cdr3_aa: CATSRDEALNGGGSTDTQYF; cdr3_nt: TGTGCCACCAGCAGGGACGAAGCCCTAAATGGGGGCGGGAGCACAGATACGCAGTATTTT
clone_size: NA; j_call: TRBJ1-2; v_call: TRBV6-1; d_call: NA; cdr3_aa: CASSERRDRGYTF; cdr3_nt: TGTGCCAGCAGTGAAAGGAGGGATCGGGGCTACACCTTC
clone_size: NA; j_call: TRBJ2-2; v_call: TRBV2; d_call: NA; cdr3_aa: CASRGTRDTGELFF; cdr3_nt: TGTGCCAGCAGGGGAACCCGGGACACCGGGGAGCTGTTTTTT
clone_size: NA; j_call: TRBJ2-2; v_call: TRBV2; d_call: TRBD2; cdr3_aa: CASRLTSGASGELFF; cdr3_nt: TGTGCCAGCAGGTTAACTAGCGGGGCGTCCGGGGAGCTGTTTTTT
clone_size: few; j_call: TRBJ2-5; v_call: TRBV7-2; d_call: NA; cdr3_aa: CASSRVGETQYF; cdr3_nt: TGTGCCAGCAGCCGTGTAGGGGAGACCCAGTACTTC
clone_size: once; j_call: TRBJ1-1; v_call: TRBV18; d_call: NA; cdr3_aa: CASSPPVSTEAFF; cdr3_nt: TGTGCCAGCTCACCTCCGGTCAGCACTGAAGCTTTCTTT
clone_size: NA; j_call: TRBJ2-7; v_call: TRBV9; d_call: TRBD1; cdr3_aa: CASSPRQGTSYEQYF; cdr3_nt: TGTGCCAGCAGCCCCAGACAGGGGACCTCCTACGAGCAGTACTTC
clone_size: NA; j_call: TRBJ2-5; v_call: TRBV5-1; d_call: TRBD1; cdr3_aa: CASSAARTGVLAGETQYF; cdr3_nt: TGCGCCAGCAGCGCAGCCCGGACAGGGGTATTGGCTGGCGAGACCCAGTACTTC
clone_size: NA; j_call: TRBJ2-4; v_call: TRBV12-3/TRBV12-4; d_call: NA; cdr3_aa: CASSIRGNIQYF; cdr3_nt: TGTGCCAGCAGCATCAGGGGCAACATTCAGTACTTC
clone_size: NA; j_call: TRBJ1-5; v_call: TRBV5-6; d_call: NA; cdr3_aa: CASGLRSNQPQHF; cdr3_nt: TGTGCCAGCGGTCTACGTAGCAATCAGCCCCAGCATTTT